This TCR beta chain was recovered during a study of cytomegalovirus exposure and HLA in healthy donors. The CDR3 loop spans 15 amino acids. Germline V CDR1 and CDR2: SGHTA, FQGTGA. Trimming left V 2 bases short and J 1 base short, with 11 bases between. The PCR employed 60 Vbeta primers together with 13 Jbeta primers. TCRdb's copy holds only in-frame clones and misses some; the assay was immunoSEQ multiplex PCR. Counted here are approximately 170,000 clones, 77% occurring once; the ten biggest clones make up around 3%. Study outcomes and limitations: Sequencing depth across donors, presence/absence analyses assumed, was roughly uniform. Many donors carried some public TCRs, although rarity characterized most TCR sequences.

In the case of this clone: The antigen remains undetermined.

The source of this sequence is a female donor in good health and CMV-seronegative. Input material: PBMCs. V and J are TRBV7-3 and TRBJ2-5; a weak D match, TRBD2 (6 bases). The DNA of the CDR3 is TGTGCCAGCAGCTTAGGTGGAGGGGCCCAAGAGACCCAGTACTTC. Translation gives CASSLGGGAQETQYF. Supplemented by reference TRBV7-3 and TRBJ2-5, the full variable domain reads GAGVSQTPSNKVTEKGKYVELRCDPISGHTALYWYRQSLGQGPEFLIYFQGTGAADDSGLPNDRFFAVRPEGSVSTLKIQRTERGDSAVYLCASSLGGGAQETQYFGPGTRLLVL.